What follows is one TCR beta chain and its context. V was trimmed by 2 bases and J by 2 bases, leaving 12 bases between them. Germline assignment: CDR1 LGHDT and CDR2 YNNKEL (reference sequence). The CDR3 covers 15 residues. This sample is drawn from a study of blood T cell repertoires in COVID-19. Study-level information: Nucleic acid was either cDNA or gDNA, and it came from T cells, B-cell-depleted T cells, or PBMCs.

Original analysis: Using reference gene primer amplification, nucleated cell counts were estimated. The protocol was immunoSEQ multiplex PCR, while the TCRdb copy is restricted to in-frame clones and leaves out a portion. That table furnishes V, J and clone size, whereas the DNA furnished D and trimming. The table has 75,000 to 100,000 clones, 75% to 90% seen once. The material sequenced was peripheral blood. The chain links TRBV3-1 (or the pseudogene TRBV3-2) to TRBJ2-5; D ambiguous. The clonotype originates from an elderly woman with acute or convalescent COVID-19. CDR3 in amino acids: CASSQPQLRQETQYF. The CDR3, as DNA: TGTGCCAGCAGCCAACCCCAACTGAGACAAGAGACCCAGTACTTC.